This T cell receptor beta chain came from a study of CD8 T cells in ankylosing spondylitis. General study points: Disease-linked clones reportedly showed significant enrichment in matched ankylosing spondylitis synovial fluid. Seven to nine highly homologous variants formed a TCR beta motif that appeared characteristic of ankylosing spondylitis blood. CD8+ by phenotype, disease-linked clones were relatively rare in peripheral blood.

This clonotype was detected only a few times. Its antigen is unidentified. Using quantitative 5'-RACE with molecular barcodes, the authors made TCR beta libraries. TCRdb re-derived calls from the 5' RACE reads in MiXCR, one entry per CDR3 protein. The sample consists of some 200,000 distinct CDR3 sequences, 13% of them appearing once. This clonotype was obtained from a male donor with ankylosing spondylitis or in good health (not recorded which). The sequencing sample was made of blood, either unsorted or a sorted T cell fraction (not recorded which).

This CDR3 is CASGLGGNTEAFF. Here the CDR3 DNA reads TGTGCTAGTGGTTTAGGGGGGAACACTGAAGCTTTCTTT. V gene TRBV12-5 combines with J gene TRBJ1-1; possible D gene TRBD1, 6 bases. V was shortened by 3 bases and J by 1 base, with 6 bases between the two germline ends. Germline values: CDR1 LGHNT, CDR2 FRNRAP. The CDR3 length is 13 residues.